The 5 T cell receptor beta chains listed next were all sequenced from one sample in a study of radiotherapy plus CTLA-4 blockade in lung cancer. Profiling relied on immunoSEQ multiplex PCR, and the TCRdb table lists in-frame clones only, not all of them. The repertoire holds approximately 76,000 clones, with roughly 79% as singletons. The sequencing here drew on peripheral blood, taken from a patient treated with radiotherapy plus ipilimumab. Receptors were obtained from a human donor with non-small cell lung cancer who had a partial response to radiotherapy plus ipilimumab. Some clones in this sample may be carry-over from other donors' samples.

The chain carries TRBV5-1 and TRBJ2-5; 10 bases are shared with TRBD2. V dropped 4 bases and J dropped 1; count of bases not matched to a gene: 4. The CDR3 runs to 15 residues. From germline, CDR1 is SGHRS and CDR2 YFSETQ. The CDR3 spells CASSPTSGVQETQYF. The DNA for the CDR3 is TGCGCCAGCAGCCCAACTAGCGGGGTCCAAGAGACCCAGTACTTC.

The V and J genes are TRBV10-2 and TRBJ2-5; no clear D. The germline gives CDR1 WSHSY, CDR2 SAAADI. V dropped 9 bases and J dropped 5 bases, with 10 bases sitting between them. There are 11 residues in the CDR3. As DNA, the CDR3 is TGCGCCAGTACACTGGGCGAGACCCAGTACTTC. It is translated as CASTLGETQYF.

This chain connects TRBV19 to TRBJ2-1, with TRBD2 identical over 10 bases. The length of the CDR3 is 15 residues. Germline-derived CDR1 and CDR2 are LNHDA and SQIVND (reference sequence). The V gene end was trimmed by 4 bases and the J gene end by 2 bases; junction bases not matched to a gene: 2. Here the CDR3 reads CASSSSGGPYNEQFF. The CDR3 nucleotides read TGTGCCAGTAGTAGTAGCGGGGGGCCCTACAATGAGCAGTTCTTC. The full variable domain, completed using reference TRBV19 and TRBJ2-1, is DGGITQSPKYLFRKEGQNVTLSCEQNLNHDAMYWYRQDPGQGLRLIYYSQIVNDFQKGDIAEGYSVSREKKESFPLTVTSAQKNPTAFYLCASSSSGGPYNEQFFGPGTRLTVL.

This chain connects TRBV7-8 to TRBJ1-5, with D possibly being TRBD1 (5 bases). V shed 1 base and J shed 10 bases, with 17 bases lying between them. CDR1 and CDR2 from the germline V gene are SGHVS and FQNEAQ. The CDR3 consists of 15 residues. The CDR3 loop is CASSLGAGFSRPQHF. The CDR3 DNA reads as TGTGCCAGCAGCTTAGGGGCAGGGTTCAGCCGACCCCAGCATTTT.

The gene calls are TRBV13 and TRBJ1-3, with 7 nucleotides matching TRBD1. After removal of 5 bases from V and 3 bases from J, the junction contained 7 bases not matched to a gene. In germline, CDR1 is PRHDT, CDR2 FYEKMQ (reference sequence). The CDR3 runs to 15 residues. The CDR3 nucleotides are TGTGCCAGCAGCCCAGACAGGGCGTATGGAAACACCATATATTTT. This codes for CASSPDRAYGNTIYF. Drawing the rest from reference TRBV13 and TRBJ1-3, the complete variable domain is AAGVIQSPRHLIKEKRETATLKCYPIPRHDTVYWYQQGPGQDPQFLISFYEKMQSDKGSIPDRFSAQQFSDYHSELNMSSLELGDSALYFCASSPDRAYGNTIYFGEGSWLTVV.